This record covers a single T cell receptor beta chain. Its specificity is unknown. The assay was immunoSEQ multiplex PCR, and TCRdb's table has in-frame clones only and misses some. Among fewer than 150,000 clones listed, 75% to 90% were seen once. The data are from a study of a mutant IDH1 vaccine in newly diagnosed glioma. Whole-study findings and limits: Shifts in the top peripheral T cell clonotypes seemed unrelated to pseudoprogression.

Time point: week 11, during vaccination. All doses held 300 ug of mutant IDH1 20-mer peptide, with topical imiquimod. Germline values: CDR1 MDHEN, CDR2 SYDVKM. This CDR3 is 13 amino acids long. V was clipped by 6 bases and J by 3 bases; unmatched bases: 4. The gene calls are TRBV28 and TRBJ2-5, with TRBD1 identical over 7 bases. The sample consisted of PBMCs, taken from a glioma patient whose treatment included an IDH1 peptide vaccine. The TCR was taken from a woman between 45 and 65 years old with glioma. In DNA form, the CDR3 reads TGTGCCAGCAGCGGGACAGAGAAAGAGACCCAGTACTTC. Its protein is CASSGTEKETQYF.